Following are 26 T cell receptor beta chains from one sample sequenced in a study of shared clonotypes between healthy human individuals. Libraries were prepared by immunoSEQ multiplex PCR; TCRdb keeps only in-frame clonotypes and omits some of them. The table lists approximately 2.1 million clones, roughly 93% of them singletons. Sequencing was performed on naive CD4+ T cells from PBMCs. The subset here: CD45RA+ positively selected. These receptors came from a man in his late teens or twenties in good health. Some clones in this sample may be carry-over from other donors' samples.

The V gene is TRBV19, the J gene TRBJ1-5; unclear D gene. Germline V gene lookup returns CDR1 LNHDA and CDR2 SQIVND (reference sequence). The CDR3 is 16 residues long. V lost 4 bases to trimming and J lost 0 bases, with 13 bases between them. CDR3 bases: TGTGCCAGTAGTAACCGGACCGCGAATAGCAATCAGCCCCAGCATTTT. Protein: CASSNRTANSNQPQHF.

The V and J genes are TRBV18 and TRBJ2-2, with TRBD2 matching 9 bases. This CDR3 spans 15 amino acids. Germline CDR1 is KGHSH and CDR2 is LQKENI. V lost 3 bases to trimming and J lost 6 bases; unmatched junction nucleotides: 5. The CDR3 DNA reads as TGTGCCAGCTCACCCAGCGGGAGGATAGCCGGGGAGCTGTTTTTT. Protein product: CASSPSGRIAGELFF.

V and J are TRBV28 and TRBJ2-3; D is unresolved. The V and J ends lost 1 base and 1 base respectively, with 6 bases between them. Germline CDR1 reads MDHEN; CDR2 reads SYDVKM. The CDR3 loop spans 14 amino acids. CDR3 nucleotides: TGTGCCAGCAGTTTATACGGGCGCACAGATACGCAGTATTTT. It is translated as CASSLYGRTDTQYF.

The chain carries TRBV25-1 and TRBJ1-3; D gene ambiguous. Germline loops: CDR1 MGHDK, CDR2 SYGVNS. The CDR3 has 15 amino acids. V was shortened by 9 bases and J by 4 bases, with 19 bases between the two germline ends. CDR3 DNA: TGTGCCAGTCGCTCCTCTTCATATTGGGGAAACACCATATATTTT. This codes for CASRSSSYWGNTIYF. The whole variable domain, filled in from reference TRBV25-1 and TRBJ1-3, reads EADIYQTPRYLVIGTGKKITLECSQTMGHDKMYWYQQDPGMELHLIHYSYGVNSTEKGDLSSESTVSRIRTEHFPLTLESARPSHTSQYLCASRSSSYWGNTIYFGEGSWLTVV.

The J gene is TRBJ1-5, the V gene TRBV28; 7 positions match TRBD1. Germline CDR1 and CDR2: MDHEN and SYDVKM. Trimming took 7 bases from V and 1 from J; bases not matched to a gene: 4. This CDR3 comprises 14 residues. CDR3 coding DNA: TGTGCCAGCAAGACAGGGAGGAGCAATCAGCCCCAGCATTTT. This encodes CASKTGRSNQPQHF.

This chain connects TRBV9 to TRBJ2-7, with TRBD1 identical over 10 bases. V lost 4 bases to trimming and J lost 5 bases; unmatched junction nucleotides: 9. This CDR3 comprises 15 residues. The germline CDR1 and CDR2 sequences are SGDLS and YYNGEE. CDR3 in amino acids: CASSPRGQGSNEQYF. CDR3 DNA sequence: TGTGCCAGCAGCCCACGGGGACAGGGGTCCAACGAGCAGTACTTC. Based on the CDR3 plus reference TRBV9 and TRBJ2-7, the full variable domain is DSGVTQTPKHLITATGQRVTLRCSPRSGDLSVYWYQQSLDQGLQFLIQYYNGEERAKGNILERFSAQQFPDLHSELNLSSLELGDSALYFCASSPRGQGSNEQYFGPGTRLTVT.

This chain links TRBV4-2 with TRBJ1-4; weak D call: TRBD1 (6 bases). Between the trimmed V and J ends, which lost 3 bases and 6 bases, there was a span of 17 bases. CDR1 LGHNA and CDR2 YNFKEQ come from the germline V gene. The CDR3 runs to 16 residues. The CDR3 DNA is TGTGCCAGCAGCCATGCAGCCGGGGGCCCGGATGAAAAACTGTTTTTT. Protein product: CASSHAAGGPDEKLFF.

With respect to this clone: The CDR3 carries no conserved terminal phenylalanine or tryptophan, so it likely arises from a read error. The DNA is omitted, as the CDR3 cannot be located on it reliably, and the CDR3 follows TCRdb's listing. The chain has TRBV6-1 and TRBJ2-7; the table names TRBD1, a call not compared with the DNA. The CDR3 numbers 12 amino acids, ends counted. Germline-derived CDR1 and CDR2 are MNHNS and SASEGT. This CDR3 reads CATRQGDGLGSI.

The rearrangement uses TRBV10-3 and TRBJ2-2; D unresolved. Trimming stripped 4 bases from V and 3 bases from J, with 9 bases between. The CDR3 sequence is 14 residues long. Germline V CDR1 and CDR2: ENHRY, SYGVKD. The CDR3 sequence: CAISVYSHTGELFF. The CDR3 DNA sequence: TGTGCCATCAGTGTCTACAGTCACACCGGGGAGCTGTTTTTT.

The rearrangement links TRBV9 to TRBJ2-3, with TRBD1 as a possible D gene (5 bases). V was pared by 2 bases and J by 4 bases, with 11 bases between. Germline-derived CDR1 and CDR2 are SGDLS and YYNGEE. CDR3 length equals 14 residues. CDR3 nucleotide sequence: TGTGCCAGCAGCGTTCAAGGGGCCGCAGATACGCAGTATTTT. It codes for CASSVQGAADTQYF.

The CDR3, as DNA: TGTGCCAGCAGTTTCGCGGGCCGATACAACGGGGCTTTCTTT. It yields the protein CASSFAGRYNGAFF. The genes are TRBV28 and TRBJ1-1; D remains ambiguous. This CDR3 has 14 amino acids. V lost 3 bases and J lost 11, with 19 bases in between. Germline CDR1 and CDR2: MDHEN and SYDVKM.

The chain has TRBV19 and TRBJ2-3; 7 bases agree with TRBD2. This CDR3 has 15 amino acids. Germline V gene sequence: CDR1 LNHDA, CDR2 SQIVND (reference sequence). V was pared by 3 bases and J by 3 bases, with 6 bases of the junction left unmatched. The CDR3 spells CASSIPGRGTDTQYF. The CDR3, as DNA: TGTGCCAGTAGTATTCCGGGGCGGGGGACAGATACGCAGTATTTT.

This clone was seen a few times. J is TRBJ1-5 and V is TRBV2; a weak D match, TRBD1 (6 bases). V lost 7 bases and J 6 bases, leaving 13 bases between the germline ends. This CDR3 is built from 13 residues. From germline, CDR1 is SNHLY and CDR2 FYNNEI. Written as DNA, the CDR3 is TGTGCCAGCACTTTGAACAGGGCTCAGCCCCAGCATTTT. It translates to CASTLNRAQPQHF.

The chain employs TRBV18 and TRBJ2-1; maybe TRBD1 (5 bases). Trimming took 0 bases from V and 7 from J, leaving 13 bases between them. Per germline, CDR1 KGHSH and CDR2 LQKENI. The CDR3 is 15 residues long. CDR3 DNA sequence: TGTGCCAGCTCACCACCGGGGCGCCCTCGTAATGAGCAGTTCTTC. Residues: CASSPPGRPRNEQFF.

The chain joins TRBV18 to TRBJ1-2; D ambiguous. The CDR3 contains 13 residues. Trimming left V 0 bases short and J 1 base short, with 3 bases between. Germline V gene data show CDR1 as KGHSH and CDR2 as LQKENI. CDR3 bases: TGTGCCAGCTCACCACCGGATAACTATGGCTACACCTTC. Translated, it gives CASSPPDNYGYTF.

V is TRBV27 and J is TRBJ2-2; the D gene is possibly TRBD1 (5 bases). The V end lost 3 bases, the J end lost 7 bases, and 30 bases lay between the germline ends. There are 20 residues in the CDR3. Per the germline V gene, CDR1 is MNHEY and CDR2 is SMNVEV (reference sequence). The CDR3 loop is CASSLAPPTVTTSDRGELFF. In DNA, the CDR3 is TGTGCCAGCAGTTTGGCCCCGCCGACAGTTACTACCAGCGACCGCGGGGAGCTGTTTTTT.

CDR3 DNA sequence: TGTGCCAGCAGCGTGGTCGGTGTAGCGGCAGATACGCAGTATTTT. Its translation is CASSVVGVAADTQYF. J is TRBJ2-3 and V is TRBV7-6; a possible D gene is TRBD2 (6 bases). V lost 5 bases, J lost 4 bases, and 16 bases lay in between. In germline, CDR1 is SGHVS, CDR2 FNYEAQ. This CDR3 has 15 amino acids.

The chain links TRBV11-2 to TRBJ2-7; D may be TRBD2 (6 bases). The germline V gene has CDR1 SGHAT and CDR2 FQNNGV. V lost 5 bases and J 6 bases, leaving 17 bases between the germline ends. This CDR3 has 14 residues. The CDR3 region is CASSITWDSSEQYF. The CDR3 bases are TGTGCCAGCAGCATCACCTGGGACTCTTCCGAGCAGTACTTC.

This chain joins TRBV6-6 and TRBJ2-1; D possibly uses TRBD1 or TRBD2 (5 bases each). CDR1 is MNHNY and CDR2 is SVGAGI in the germline V gene (reference sequence). V lost 11 bases to trimming and J lost 9 bases, with 26 bases between them. This CDR3 region has 15 residues. DNA of the CDR3: TGTGCCTTAAAAAGCCCGACCGCGTTTGGGGGTGAGCAGTTCTTC. As protein: CALKSPTAFGGEQFF.

V is TRBV10-1 and J is TRBJ1-3; no clear D gene. Germline V lookup: CDR1 WNHNN, CDR2 SYGVQD (reference sequence). V lost 3 bases and J 8 bases, leaving 11 bases between the germline ends. The CDR3 consists of 13 residues. DNA for the CDR3: TGCGCCAGCAGTGACGACCGAGGAGACACCATATATTTT. Translated, it gives CASSDDRGDTIYF.

The chain recombines TRBV30 with TRBJ2-1; 7 bases line up with TRBD1. V lost 3 bases and J lost 6; bases outside the gene matches: 8. This CDR3 contains 14 residues. CDR1 is GTSNPN, CDR2 SVGIG, per germline (reference sequence). The CDR3, as DNA: TGTGCCTGGAGGGAGACAGGGCTTTTCAATGAGCAGTTCTTC. Its protein is CAWRETGLFNEQFF.

The table lists this clone with a few counts. The CDR3 sequence is CASSELLRPQHF. In DNA, the CDR3 is TGTGCCAGCAGTGAGCTCTTGAGGCCCCAGCATTTT. The chain has TRBV6-1 and TRBJ1-5; no clear D gene. Trimming took off 3 bases at V and 9 bases at J, with 9 bases between the two ends. Germline V gives CDR1 MNHNS, CDR2 SASEGT. There are 12 residues in the CDR3.

The J gene is TRBJ2-1, the V gene TRBV6-5; D perhaps matches TRBD2 (5 bases). Germline assignment: CDR1 MNHEY and CDR2 SVGAGI. Trimming cost V 2 bases and J 8 bases, with 16 bases left between them. This CDR3 comprises 15 residues. The CDR3 DNA is TGTGCCAGCAGTTACCCCCGGGGTCGGCTCGATGAGCAGTTCTTC. Translation: CASSYPRGRLDEQFF.

The chain uses TRBV28 and TRBJ2-7, with D tentatively TRBD2 (6 bases). Trimming left V 5 bases short and J 3 bases short, with 14 bases between. The V gene's germline CDR1 is MDHEN and CDR2 SYDVKM. CDR3 length: 14 amino acids. CDR3 nucleotide sequence: TGTGCCAGCAGTCGTCCGGGAGCCAACTACGAGCAGTACTTC. This encodes CASSRPGANYEQYF.

This clone was detected only once. This chain links TRBV5-4 with TRBJ2-3; D uncertain. Trimming shortened V by 1 base and J by 4 bases, and 10 bases separated the two germline ends. The CDR3 consists of 14 residues. Germline CDR1 and CDR2: SGHNT and YYREEE (reference sequence). CDR3 nucleotide sequence: TGTGCCAGCAGCTTGTGGCACGAGGCAGATACGCAGTATTTT. Translated, it gives CASSLWHEADTQYF.

This clone was seen once. The rearrangement links TRBV30 to TRBJ2-5; 7 bases fit TRBD1. From germline, CDR1 is GTSNPN and CDR2 SVGIG (reference sequence). The CDR3 is 14 residues long. J gave up 9 bases and V 1 base, and 11 bases lay outside the gene matches. CDR3 nucleotides: TGTGCCTGGAGTGCGGGGACAGCCACCGGGGCCCAGTACTTC. Encoded protein: CAWSAGTATGAQYF.